The 2 T cell receptor beta chains given below trace back to one sample, sequenced in a study of blood T cell repertoires in COVID-19. The repertoire was sequenced with immunoSEQ multiplex PCR; TCRdb's copy has only in-frame clones and lacks some. Of about 130,000 clones detected, approximately 80% appear once; the ten largest clones hold over 9%. The specimen sequenced was peripheral blood. These receptors all stem from a woman aged 55-69 years with acute or convalescent COVID-19.

This chain links TRBV6-5 with TRBJ1-1; D might be TRBD1 (6 bases). V was trimmed by 8 bases and J by 1 base, leaving 11 bases between them. The CDR3 is 13 amino acids. Germline V lookup: CDR1 MNHEY, CDR2 SVGAGI. This CDR3 is CASVRGGNTEAFF. The DNA of the CDR3 is TGTGCCAGCGTTAGAGGGGGGAACACTGAAGCTTTCTTT.

Of note for this clone: Other DNA sequences in the sample encode the same CDR3. The J gene is TRBJ1-1, the V gene TRBV5-1, with TRBD1 identical over 7 bases. Trimming took 3 bases from V and 2 from J; bases not matched to a gene: 4. CDR3 length: 14 residues. CDR1 SGHRS and CDR2 YFSETQ come from the germline V gene. Here the CDR3 reads CASSSDRVNTEAFF. The CDR3 region has the DNA TGCGCCAGCAGCTCTGACAGGGTAAACACTGAAGCTTTCTTT.